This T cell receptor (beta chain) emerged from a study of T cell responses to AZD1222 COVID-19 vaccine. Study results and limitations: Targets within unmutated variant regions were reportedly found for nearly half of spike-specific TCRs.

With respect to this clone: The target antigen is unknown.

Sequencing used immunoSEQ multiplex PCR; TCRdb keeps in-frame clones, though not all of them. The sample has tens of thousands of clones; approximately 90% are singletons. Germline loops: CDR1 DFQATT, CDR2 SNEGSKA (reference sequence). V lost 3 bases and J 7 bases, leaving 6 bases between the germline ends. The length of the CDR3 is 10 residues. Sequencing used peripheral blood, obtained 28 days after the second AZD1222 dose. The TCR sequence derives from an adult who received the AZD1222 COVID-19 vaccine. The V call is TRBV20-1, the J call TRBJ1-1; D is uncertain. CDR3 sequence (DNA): TGCAGTGCTAGTCGGGGTGAAGCTTTCTTT. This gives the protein CSASRGEAFF.